This T cell receptor beta chain came from a study of blood T cells in healthy people across ages. Overall study results and limits: Relative to aged donors, long-lived donors carried more naive CD4+ cells and displayed higher diversity. Samples with more naive T cells showed higher observed beta diversity.

As for this clonotype: Its antigen is undetermined.

Primers used in a second PCR of roughly 7 to 12 cycles were a sample-barcoded 5' primer and a J-beta primer mix. TCRdb itself ran the 5' RACE reads through MiXCR, one entry per CDR3 protein. The sample records under 850,000 distinct CDR3 sequences, about 36% being singletons. V was clipped by 0 bases and J by 8 bases; unmatched bases: 9. Germline lookup yields CDR1 SGHTA and CDR2 FQGNSA. The CDR3 sequence is 15 residues long. This chain links TRBV7-2 with TRBJ1-2, with 7 positions matching TRBD1. The TCR sequence derives from a young man in good health. The sample taken for sequencing was blood. This CDR3 is CASSLARQGGGGYTF. DNA of the CDR3: TGTGCCAGCAGCTTAGCTAGACAGGGCGGTGGGGGCTACACCTTC.